This is a list of T cell receptor beta chains from one sample in a study of shared clonotypes between healthy human individuals. Generated by immunoSEQ multiplex PCR, the TCRdb table keeps only in-frame clones and is missing some. The sample lists around 1.5 million clones, 95% to 99% seen once, with around 0.47% in the top ten. Sequenced material: naive CD4+ T cells sorted from blood. The receptors originated from a man aged 25-40 years in good health. The CDR3 runs from the conserved cysteine through the conserved F or W. A D gene is named only where the DNA matches it firmly.

CDR3 protein,CDR3 DNA,D gene,V gene,J gene
CASSLITSGASTDTQYF,TGCGCCAGCAGCTTAATCACTAGCGGGGCAAGCACAGATACGCAGTATTTT,TRBD2,TRBV5-1,TRBJ2-3
CASTQGRRPYEQYF,TGTGCCAGTACCCAGGGACGGCGTCCCTACGAGCAGTACTTC,NA,TRBV19,TRBJ2-7
CASSTRRGPTDTQYF,TGTGCCAGCAGCACCAGGAGAGGACCCACAGATACGCAGTATTTT,NA,TRBV27,TRBJ2-3
CASSKLAGAIGEQFF,TGCGCCAGCAGTAAACTAGCGGGAGCTATAGGCGAGCAGTTCTTC,TRBD2,TRBV10-1,TRBJ2-1
CASSFPGPRASGYPSSYNEQFF,TGTGCCAGCAGCTTTCCCGGTCCCCGGGCTAGCGGGTATCCTAGCTCCTACAATGAGCAGTTCTTC,TRBD2,TRBV7-3,TRBJ2-1
CASSLANSYEQYF,TGTGCCAGCAGCTTGGCCAACTCCTACGAGCAGTACTTC,NA,TRBV5-4,TRBJ2-7
CASSLVPGIQETQYF,TGTGCCAGCAGCTTAGTTCCGGGAATCCAAGAGACCCAGTACTTC,NA,TRBV7-2,TRBJ2-5
CASSVGLGRDNEQFF,TGTGCCAGCAGCGTAGGTCTGGGGCGGGACAATGAGCAGTTCTTC,NA,TRBV9,TRBJ2-1
CASSLGFGTGYHF,TGTGCCAGCAGCTTAGGCTTTGGGACAGGGTACCACTTC,TRBD1,TRBV13,TRBJ2-7
CASSPLASGLDTQYF,TGTGCCAGCTCACCACTCGCTAGCGGGTTGGATACGCAGTATTTT,TRBD2,TRBV18,TRBJ2-3
CASRASGNNEQFF,TGCGCCAGCAGGGCTAGCGGGAATAATGAGCAGTTCTTC,TRBD2,TRBV4-1,TRBJ2-1
CASSPGSGMVYEQYF,TGTGCCAGCTCACCAGGTTCAGGGATGGTATACGAGCAGTACTTC,NA,TRBV18,TRBJ2-7
CATHGRASTDTQYF,TGTGCCACCCACGGGAGGGCCAGTACAGATACGCAGTATTTT,TRBD2,TRBV15,TRBJ2-3
CASSPGTRPEETQYF,TGTGCCAGCAGTCCCGGGACTAGGCCAGAAGAGACCCAGTACTTC,TRBD2,TRBV11-2,TRBJ2-5
CASSGTGLSGANVLTF,TGTGCCAGCAGCGGGACAGGGTTATCGGGGGCCAACGTCCTGACTTTC,TRBD1,TRBV2,TRBJ2-6
CASSLTGTEQYF,TGTGCCAGCAGCTTGACAGGGACCGAGCAGTACTTC,TRBD1,TRBV7-2,TRBJ2-7
CASSVPSGTVMNTEAFF,TGTGCCAGCAGTGTGCCCTCAGGGACGGTAATGAACACTGAAGCTTTCTTT,NA,TRBV2,TRBJ1-1